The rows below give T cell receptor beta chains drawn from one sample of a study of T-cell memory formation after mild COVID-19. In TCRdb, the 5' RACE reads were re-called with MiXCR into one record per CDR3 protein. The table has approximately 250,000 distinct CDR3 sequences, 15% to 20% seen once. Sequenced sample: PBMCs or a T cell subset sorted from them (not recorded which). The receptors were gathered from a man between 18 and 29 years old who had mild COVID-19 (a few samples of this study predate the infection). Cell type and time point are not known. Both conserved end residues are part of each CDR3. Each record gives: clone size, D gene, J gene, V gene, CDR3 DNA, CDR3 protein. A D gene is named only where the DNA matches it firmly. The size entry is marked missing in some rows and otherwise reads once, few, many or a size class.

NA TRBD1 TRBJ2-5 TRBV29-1 TGCAGCGTTGCCGAGACAGGGGGCGGAGAGACCCAGTACTTC CSVAETGGGETQYF
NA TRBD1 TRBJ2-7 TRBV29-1 TGCAGCGTTGAAGGCTGGGACAGCTACGAGCAGTACTTC CSVEGWDSYEQYF
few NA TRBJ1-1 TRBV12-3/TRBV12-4 TGTGCCAGCAGCCCCGGGACAACGATGAACACTGAAGCTTTCTTT CASSPGTTMNTEAFF
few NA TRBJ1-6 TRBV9 TGTGCCAGCAGCGCCGACCGTTCACCCCTCCACTTT CASSADRSPLHF
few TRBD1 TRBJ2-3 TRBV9 TGTGCCAGCAGCGTGGACGGCCAGGGGGTGGATACGCAGTATTTT CASSVDGQGVDTQYF
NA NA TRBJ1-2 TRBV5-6 TGTGCCAGCCATCAGGGAGGAGGTGGCTACACCTTC CASHQGGGGYTF
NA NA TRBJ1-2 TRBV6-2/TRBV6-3 TGTGCCAGCAGAACCACAGGACAGTTCTATGGCTACACCTTC CASRTTGQFYGYTF
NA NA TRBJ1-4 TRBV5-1 TGCGCCAGCAGCCCAGGATCAACTAATGAAAAACTGTTTTTT CASSPGSTNEKLFF
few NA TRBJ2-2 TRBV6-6 TGTGCCAGCAGTAGGAGCTCCACCGGGGAGCTGTTTTTT CASSRSSTGELFF
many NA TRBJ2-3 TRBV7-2 TGTGCCAGCAGCTTTCTTGGTGGTTCTAACACAGATACGCAGTATTTT CASSFLGGSNTDTQYF
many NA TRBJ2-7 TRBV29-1 TGCAGCGCCTGGACAGCGCCCTACGAGCAGTACTTC CSAWTAPYEQYF
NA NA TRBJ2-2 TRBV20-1 TGCAGTGCTAGTAATAGGGCCGGCGGGGAGCTGTTTTTT CSASNRAGGELFF
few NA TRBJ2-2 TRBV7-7 TGTGCCAGCAGCACGGGGCGGTCAGATAGCACCGGGGAGCTGTTTTTT CASSTGRSDSTGELFF
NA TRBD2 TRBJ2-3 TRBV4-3 TGCGCCAGCAGCCAAAACAGCGGGGGGGTGACAGATACGCAGTATTTT CASSQNSGGVTDTQYF
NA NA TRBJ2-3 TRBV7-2 TGTGCCAGCAGCTTAAGTCCCGGGGGGCCGCCAGATACGCAGTATTTT CASSLSPGGPPDTQYF
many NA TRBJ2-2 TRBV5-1 TGCGCCAGCACCCACCTGACCGCGAACACCGGGGAGCTGTTTTTT CASTHLTANTGELFF
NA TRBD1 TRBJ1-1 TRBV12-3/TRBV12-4 TGTGCCAGCAGTTTTCGGACAGGGTACACTGAAGCTTTCTTT CASSFRTGYTEAFF
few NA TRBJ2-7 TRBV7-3 TGTGCCAGCAGCTTAACAGGGGACCCGACACGGGGTAAGGACGAGCAGTACTTC CASSLTGDPTRGKDEQYF
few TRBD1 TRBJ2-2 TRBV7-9 TGTGCCAGCAGCAGGGCCGGGACAGGAGGTGCCGGGGAGCTGTTTTTT CASSRAGTGGAGELFF
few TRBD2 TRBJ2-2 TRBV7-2 TGTGCCAGCAGCTCGAGACTAGCGGGTAACACCGGGGAGCTGTTTTTT CASSSRLAGNTGELFF
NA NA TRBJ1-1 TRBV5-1 TGCGCCAGCAGCCTCACGAGGGTGGAGCATGAAGCTTTCTTT CASSLTRVEHEAFF
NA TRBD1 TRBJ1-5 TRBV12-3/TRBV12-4 TGTGCCAGCACCCCCCAGGGGGGAACGGATCAGCCCCAGCATTTT CASTPQGGTDQPQHF
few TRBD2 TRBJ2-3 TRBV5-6 TGTGCCAGCAGAGCCGGGACTAGGTGGCTGGGCGATACGCAGTATTTT CASRAGTRWLGDTQYF
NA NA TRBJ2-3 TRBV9 TGTGCCAGCAGCCCCTATGAAGGGGGGGGAGTTGCAGATACGCAGTATTTT CASSPYEGGGVADTQYF
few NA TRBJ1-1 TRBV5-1 TGCGCCAGCAGCTTGAACTCGGCCTACACTGAAGCTTTCTTT CASSLNSAYTEAFF
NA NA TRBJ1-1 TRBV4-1 TGCGCCAGCAGCCAACAGGGAGTGTCTGAAGCTTTCTTT CASSQQGVSEAFF
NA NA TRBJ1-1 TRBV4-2 TGTGCCAGCAGCCAAGATGGCACAGGGAGGACTGAAGCTTTCTTT CASSQDGTGRTEAFF
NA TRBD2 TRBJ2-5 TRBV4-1 TGCGCCAGCAGCCCATCTAGCGGGGGTTACCGGGGGACCCAGTACTTC CASSPSSGGYRGTQYF
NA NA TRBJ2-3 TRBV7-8 TGTGCCAGCAGCTCCGCGGGGGCCACAGATACGCAGTATTTT CASSSAGATDTQYF
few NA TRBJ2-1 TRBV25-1 TGTGCCAGCAGTGTTAGGACAGTCCCCAATGAGCAGTTCTTC CASSVRTVPNEQFF
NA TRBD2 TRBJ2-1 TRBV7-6 TGTGCCAGCAGCCCGGGACTAGCGGGGGGCACTAACTCCTACAATGAGCAGTTCTTC CASSPGLAGGTNSYNEQFF
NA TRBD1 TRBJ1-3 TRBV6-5 TGTGCCAGCAGTTCCGACAGGGGAGGTGGAAACACCATATATTTT CASSSDRGGGNTIYF
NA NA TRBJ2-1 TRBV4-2 TGTGCCAGCAGCGCCCGCGGGTGGAACAATGAGCAGTTCTTC CASSARGWNNEQFF
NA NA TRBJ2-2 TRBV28 TGTGCCAGCAGTTTCGGGACCGCGAACACCGGGGAGATGTTTTTT CASSFGTANTGEMFF
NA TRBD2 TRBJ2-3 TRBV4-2 TGTGCCAGCAGCCAACGGACTAGCGCTACAGATACGCAGTATTTT CASSQRTSATDTQYF
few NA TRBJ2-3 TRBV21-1 TGTGCCAGCCTTAGGGGGCAGTGCACAGATACGCAGTATTTT CASLRGQCTDTQYF
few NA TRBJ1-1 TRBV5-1 TGCGCCAGCACCGGCCACACTGAAGCTTTCTTT CASTGHTEAFF
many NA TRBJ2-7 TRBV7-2 TGTGCCAGCAGCTTAGCGCTAAACCCCCGGACCACCTACGAGCAGTACTTC CASSLALNPRTTYEQYF
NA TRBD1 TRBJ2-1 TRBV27 TGTGCCAGCAGTGCGCCGGGACAGGGATACAATGAGCAGTTCTTC CASSAPGQGYNEQFF
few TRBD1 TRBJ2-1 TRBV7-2 TGTGCCAGCAGCTTAGGGCTTCCGGGACAGTACAATGAGCAGTTCTTC CASSLGLPGQYNEQFF
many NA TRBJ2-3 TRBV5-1 TGCGCCAGCAGCCTCGAGCGCACCAGCACAGATACGCAGTATTTT CASSLERTSTDTQYF
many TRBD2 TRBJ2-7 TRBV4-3 TGCGCCAGCAGCCAAGAAGTCAGCGGGGGAACCTACGAGCAGTACTTC CASSQEVSGGTYEQYF
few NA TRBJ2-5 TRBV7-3 TGTGCCAGCAGCCTTAACGGACATCGCGGATTACCCCAAGAGACCCAGTACTTC CASSLNGHRGLPQETQYF
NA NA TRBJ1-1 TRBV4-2 TGTGCCAGCAGCCAAGAGCAGGGCACGACTGAAGCTTTCTTT CASSQEQGTTEAFF
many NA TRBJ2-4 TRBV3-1 TGTGCCAGCAGCCTTACCGGGACTTTCAACATTCAGTACTTC CASSLTGTFNIQYF